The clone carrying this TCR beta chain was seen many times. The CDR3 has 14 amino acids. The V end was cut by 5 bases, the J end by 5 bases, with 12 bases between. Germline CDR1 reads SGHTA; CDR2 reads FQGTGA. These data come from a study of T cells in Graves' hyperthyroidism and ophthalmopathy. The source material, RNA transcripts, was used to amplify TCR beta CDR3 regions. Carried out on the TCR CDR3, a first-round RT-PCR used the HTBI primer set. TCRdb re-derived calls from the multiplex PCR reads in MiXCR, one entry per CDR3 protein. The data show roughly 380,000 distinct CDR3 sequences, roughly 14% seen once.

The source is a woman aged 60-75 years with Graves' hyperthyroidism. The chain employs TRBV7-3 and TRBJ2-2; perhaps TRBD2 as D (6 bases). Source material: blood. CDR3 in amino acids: CASSLSGETGELFF. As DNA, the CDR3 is TGTGCCAGCAGCCTTAGCGGAGAAACCGGGGAGCTGTTTTTT.